This TCR beta chain came from a study of a mutant IDH1 vaccine in newly diagnosed glioma. The repertoire was sequenced with immunoSEQ multiplex PCR; TCRdb's copy has only in-frame clones and lacks some. The table has 60,000 to 75,000 clones, around 84% seen once; the top ten hold 1.5% to 2.5%. Germline CDR1 MDHEN, CDR2 SYDVKM. The CDR3 sequence is 17 residues long. V lost 4 bases, J lost 4 bases, and 22 bases lay in between. As to time point: week 35, safety follow-up. Every vaccination contained 300 ug of the mutant IDH1 20-mer peptide and was paired with topical imiquimod. A note on this clone: The antigen is undetermined.

The V gene is TRBV28, the J gene TRBJ1-2, with a possible D match to TRBD1 (6 bases). This specimen consisted of PBMCs, obtained from a glioma patient whose treatment included an IDH1 peptide vaccine. The sequence derives from a man aged 25-40 years with glioma. DNA for the CDR3: TGTGCCAGCAGTTCAACCTCAGGGGCCTGGGGAAGCTATGGCTACACCTTC. Protein: CASSSTSGAWGSYGYTF.